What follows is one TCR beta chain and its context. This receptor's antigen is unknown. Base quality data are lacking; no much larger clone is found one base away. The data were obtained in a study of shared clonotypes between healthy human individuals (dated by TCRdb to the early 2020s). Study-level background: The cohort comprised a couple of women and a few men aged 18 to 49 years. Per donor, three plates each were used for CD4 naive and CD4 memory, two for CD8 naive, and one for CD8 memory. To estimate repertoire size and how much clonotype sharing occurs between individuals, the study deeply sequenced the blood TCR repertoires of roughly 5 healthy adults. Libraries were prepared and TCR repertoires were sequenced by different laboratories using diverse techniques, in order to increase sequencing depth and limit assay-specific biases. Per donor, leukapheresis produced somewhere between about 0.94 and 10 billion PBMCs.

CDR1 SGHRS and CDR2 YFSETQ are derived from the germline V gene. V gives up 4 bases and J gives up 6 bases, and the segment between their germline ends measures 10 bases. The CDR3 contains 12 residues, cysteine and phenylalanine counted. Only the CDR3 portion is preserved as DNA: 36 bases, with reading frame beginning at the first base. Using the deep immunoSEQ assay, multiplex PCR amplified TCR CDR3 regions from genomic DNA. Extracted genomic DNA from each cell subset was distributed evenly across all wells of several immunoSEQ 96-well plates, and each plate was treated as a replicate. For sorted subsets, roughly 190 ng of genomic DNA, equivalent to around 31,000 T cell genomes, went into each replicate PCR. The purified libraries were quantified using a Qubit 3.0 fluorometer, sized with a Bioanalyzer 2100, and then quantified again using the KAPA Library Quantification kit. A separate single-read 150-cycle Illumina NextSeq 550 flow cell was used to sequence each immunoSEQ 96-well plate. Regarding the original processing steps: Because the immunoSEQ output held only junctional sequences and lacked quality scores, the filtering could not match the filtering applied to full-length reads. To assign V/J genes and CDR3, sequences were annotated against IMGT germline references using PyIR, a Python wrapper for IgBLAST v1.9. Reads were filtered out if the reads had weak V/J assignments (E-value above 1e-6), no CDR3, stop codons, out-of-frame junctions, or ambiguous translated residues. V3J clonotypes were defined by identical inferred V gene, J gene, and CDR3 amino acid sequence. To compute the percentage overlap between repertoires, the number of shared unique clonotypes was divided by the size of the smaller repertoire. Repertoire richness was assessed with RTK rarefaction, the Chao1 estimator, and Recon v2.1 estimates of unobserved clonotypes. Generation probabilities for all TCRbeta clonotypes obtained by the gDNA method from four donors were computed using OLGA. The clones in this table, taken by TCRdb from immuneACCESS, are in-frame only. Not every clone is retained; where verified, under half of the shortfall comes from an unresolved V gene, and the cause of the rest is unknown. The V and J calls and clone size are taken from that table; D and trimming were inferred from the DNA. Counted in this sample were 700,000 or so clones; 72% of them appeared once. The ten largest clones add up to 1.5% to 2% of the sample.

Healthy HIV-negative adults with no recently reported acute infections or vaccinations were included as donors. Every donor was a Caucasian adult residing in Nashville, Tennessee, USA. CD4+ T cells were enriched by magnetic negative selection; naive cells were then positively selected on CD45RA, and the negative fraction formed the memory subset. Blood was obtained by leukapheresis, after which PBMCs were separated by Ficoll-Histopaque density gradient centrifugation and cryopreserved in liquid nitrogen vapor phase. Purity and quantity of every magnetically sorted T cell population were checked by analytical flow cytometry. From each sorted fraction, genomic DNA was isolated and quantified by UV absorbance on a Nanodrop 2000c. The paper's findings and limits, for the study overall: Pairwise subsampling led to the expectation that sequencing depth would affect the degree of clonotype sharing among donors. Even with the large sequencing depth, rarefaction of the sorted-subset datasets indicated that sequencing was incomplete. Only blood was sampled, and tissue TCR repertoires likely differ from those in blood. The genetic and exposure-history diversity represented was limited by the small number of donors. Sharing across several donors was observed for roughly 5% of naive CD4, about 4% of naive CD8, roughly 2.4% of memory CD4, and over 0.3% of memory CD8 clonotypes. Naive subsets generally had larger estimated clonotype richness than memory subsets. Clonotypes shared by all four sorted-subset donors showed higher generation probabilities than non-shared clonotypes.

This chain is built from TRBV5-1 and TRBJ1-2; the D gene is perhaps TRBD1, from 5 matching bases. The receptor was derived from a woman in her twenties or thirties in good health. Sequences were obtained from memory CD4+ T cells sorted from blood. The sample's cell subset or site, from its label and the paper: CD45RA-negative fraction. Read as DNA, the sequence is TGCGCCAGCAGCGATTACAGGAATGGCTACACCTTC. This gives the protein CASSDYRNGYTF.